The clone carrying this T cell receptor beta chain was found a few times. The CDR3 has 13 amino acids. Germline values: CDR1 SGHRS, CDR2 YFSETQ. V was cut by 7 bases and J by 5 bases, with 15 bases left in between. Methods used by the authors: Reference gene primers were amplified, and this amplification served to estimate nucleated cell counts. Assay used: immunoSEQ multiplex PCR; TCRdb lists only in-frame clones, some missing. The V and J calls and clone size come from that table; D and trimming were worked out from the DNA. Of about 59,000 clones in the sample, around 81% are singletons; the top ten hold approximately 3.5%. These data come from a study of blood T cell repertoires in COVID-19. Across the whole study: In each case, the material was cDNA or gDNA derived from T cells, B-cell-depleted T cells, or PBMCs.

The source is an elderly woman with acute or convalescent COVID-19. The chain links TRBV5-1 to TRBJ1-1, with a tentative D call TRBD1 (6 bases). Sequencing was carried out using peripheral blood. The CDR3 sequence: CASGRGEGTEAFF. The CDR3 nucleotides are TGCGCCAGCGGCAGGGGTGAAGGGACTGAAGCTTTCTTT.